This T cell receptor beta chain was captured by sequencing in a study of cytomegalovirus exposure and HLA in healthy donors. General study points: An assumption of roughly uniform sequencing depth across donors underlay the presence/absence analyses. HLA alleles were associated with 16,000 or so TCR beta sequences in a later analysis at 0.05 false discovery rate. Reportedly, diagnosis of cytomegalovirus status by the classifier showed high specificity and sensitivity. In an earlier analysis, in 620 or so donors, most V segments appeared productive either ~87% or ~30% of the time.

Turning to this clone: Its specificity is not known.

The PCR employed 60 Vbeta primers together with 13 Jbeta primers. Clones were sequenced by immunoSEQ multiplex PCR, and TCRdb holds only the in-frame ones, with some missing. Among over 150,000 clones listed, 80% were seen once. The CDR3 consists of 17 residues. Germline loops: CDR1 KGHSH, CDR2 LQKENI. V was pared by 0 bases and J by 0 bases, with 12 bases between. Sequencing was performed on PBMCs. This receptor was identified in a man younger than 35 in good health and CMV-seropositive. The V and J genes are TRBV18 and TRBJ2-1; D not resolved. The CDR3 spells CASSPPLRSSSYNEQFF. The CDR3 DNA reads as TGTGCCAGCTCACCACCGTTACGGAGTAGCTCCTACAATGAGCAGTTCTTC. The whole variable domain, remainder taken from reference TRBV18 and TRBJ2-1, is NAGVMQNPRHLVRRRGQEARLRCSPMKGHSHVYWYRQLPEEGLKFMVYLQKENIIDESGMPKERFSAEFPKEGPSILRIQQVVRGDSAAYFCASSPPLRSSSYNEQFFGPGTRLTVL.